Described below is a single T cell receptor (beta chain) sequence and its context. Its target is not known. This sample was included in a study of T cell repertoires in cytomegalovirus infection. At the level of the study: Both CMV infection and a matching HLA type were indicated by public TCR beta signatures. Regarding the study as a whole: HLA-C-restricted TCR beta clonotypes specific for CMV led the ex vivo response.

In TCRdb, the reads were re-called with MiXCR into one record per CDR3 protein. The sample includes a few hundred thousand distinct CDR3 sequences, roughly 25% of them seen just once. The TCR was taken from a human donor in good health (CMV status not recorded). Some clones in this sample may be carry-over from other donors' samples. The sample was cultured PBMCs, taken from culture after CMV antigen stimulation.

CDR3 residues: CASSMLAGKGEQFF. DNA for the CDR3: TGTGCCAGTAGTATGTTGGCAGGGAAGGGGGAGCAGTTCTTC. The V gene is TRBV19, the J gene TRBJ2-1; TRBD1 is a possible D gene (5 bases). Between the trimmed V and J ends, which lost 3 bases and 10 bases, there was a span of 16 bases. This CDR3 is 14 amino acids long. Germline V lookup: CDR1 LNHDA, CDR2 SQIVND (reference sequence).